Listed here is a single T cell receptor (beta chain). Followed longitudinally, the Seattle patients had been enrolled during active infection. The data stem from a study of blood T cell repertoires in COVID-19. Overall study: The study drew acute and convalescent COVID-19 samples from the United States, Italy and Spain. PBMCs, B-cell-depleted T cells, or T cells were the source of the cDNA or gDNA that made up the material.

Authors' data handling: Amplification of reference gene primers provided the estimated nucleated cell counts. Profiled with immunoSEQ multiplex PCR; TCRdb holds only in-frame clones, not every one. Clone size and the V and J calls come from that table; the DNA yielded D and trimming. Here the sample spans fewer than 200,000 clones, roughly 79% being singletons. The CDR3 consists of 16 residues. Germline lookup yields CDR1 SGHKS and CDR2 YYEKEE (reference sequence). V shed 3 bases and J 2 bases; nucleotides not matched to a gene: 9. The V call is TRBV5-5, the J call TRBJ2-3; 7 bases align to TRBD2. The specimen sequenced was peripheral blood. The receptor was derived from a woman aged 80 or older with COVID-19, enrolled during active disease. This chain's CDR3 is CASSSLAGVNTDTQYF. The CDR3 nucleotides read TGTGCCAGCAGCTCGCTGGCGGGGGTGAACACAGATACGCAGTATTTT.